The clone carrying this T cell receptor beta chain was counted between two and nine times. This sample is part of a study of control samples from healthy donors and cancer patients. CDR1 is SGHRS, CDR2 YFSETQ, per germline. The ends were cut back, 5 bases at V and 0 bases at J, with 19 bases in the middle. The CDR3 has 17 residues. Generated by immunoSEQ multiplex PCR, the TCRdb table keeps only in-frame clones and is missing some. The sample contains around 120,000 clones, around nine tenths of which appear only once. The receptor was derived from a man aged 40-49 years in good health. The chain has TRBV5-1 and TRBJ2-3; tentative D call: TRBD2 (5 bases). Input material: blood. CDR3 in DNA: TGCGCCAGCAGACCCCGCGGGCCGACGCATAGCACAGATACGCAGTATTTT. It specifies CASRPRGPTHSTDTQYF.